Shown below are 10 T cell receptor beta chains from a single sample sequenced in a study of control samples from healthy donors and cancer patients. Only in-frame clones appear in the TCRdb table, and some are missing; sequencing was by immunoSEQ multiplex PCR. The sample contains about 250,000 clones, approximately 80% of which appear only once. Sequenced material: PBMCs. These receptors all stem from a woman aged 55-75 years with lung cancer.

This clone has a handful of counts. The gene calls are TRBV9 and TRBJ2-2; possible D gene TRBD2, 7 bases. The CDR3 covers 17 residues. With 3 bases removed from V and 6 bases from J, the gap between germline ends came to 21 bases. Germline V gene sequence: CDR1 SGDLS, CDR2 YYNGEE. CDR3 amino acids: CASSGKGGLPPAGELFF. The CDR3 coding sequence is TGTGCCAGCAGCGGGAAAGGGGGACTACCGCCGGCCGGGGAGCTGTTTTTT.

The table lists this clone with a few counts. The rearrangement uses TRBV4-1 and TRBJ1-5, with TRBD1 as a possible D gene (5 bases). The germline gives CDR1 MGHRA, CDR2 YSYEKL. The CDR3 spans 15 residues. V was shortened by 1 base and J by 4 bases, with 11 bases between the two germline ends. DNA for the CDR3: TGCGCCAGCAGCCAAGTGGGGGGGGTTAATCAGCCCCAGCATTTT. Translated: CASSQVGGVNQPQHF.

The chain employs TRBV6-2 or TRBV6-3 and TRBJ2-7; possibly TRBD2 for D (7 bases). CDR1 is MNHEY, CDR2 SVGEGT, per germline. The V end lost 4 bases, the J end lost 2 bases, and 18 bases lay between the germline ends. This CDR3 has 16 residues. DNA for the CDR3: TGTGCCAGCAGTTTTCTCGGCGGGGGCACAACCTACGAGCAGTACTTC. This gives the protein CASSFLGGGTTYEQYF.

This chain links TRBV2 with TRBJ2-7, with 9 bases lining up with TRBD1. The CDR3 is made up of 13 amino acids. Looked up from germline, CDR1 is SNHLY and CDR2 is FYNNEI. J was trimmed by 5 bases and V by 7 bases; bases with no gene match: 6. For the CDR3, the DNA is TGTGCCAGCACTGTGGACAGGGGAGACGAGCAGTACTTC. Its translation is CASTVDRGDEQYF.

The CDR3 loop is CASSPTGSEFYEQYF. In DNA form, the CDR3 reads TGTGCCAGCAGTCCCACGGGTAGCGAGTTTTACGAGCAGTACTTC. V and J are TRBV28 and TRBJ2-7, with a possible D match to TRBD2 (5 bases). Trimming left V 5 bases short and J 4 bases short, with 18 bases between. The CDR3 is 15 amino acids. CDR1 and CDR2 (germline): MDHEN, SYDVKM.

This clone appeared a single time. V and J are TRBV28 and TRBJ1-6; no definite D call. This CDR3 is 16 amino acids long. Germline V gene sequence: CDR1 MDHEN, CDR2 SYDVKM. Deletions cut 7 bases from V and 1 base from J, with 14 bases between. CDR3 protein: CASKKGVISYNSPLHF. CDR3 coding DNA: TGTGCCAGCAAGAAGGGAGTAATTTCCTATAATTCACCCCTCCACTTT.

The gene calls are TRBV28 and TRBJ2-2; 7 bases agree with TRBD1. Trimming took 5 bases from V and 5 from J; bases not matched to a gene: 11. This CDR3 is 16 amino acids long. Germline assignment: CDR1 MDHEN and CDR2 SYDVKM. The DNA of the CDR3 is TGTGCCAGCAGTACCCGGACAACAGGGGTTACCGGGGAGCTGTTTTTT. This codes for CASSTRTTGVTGELFF.

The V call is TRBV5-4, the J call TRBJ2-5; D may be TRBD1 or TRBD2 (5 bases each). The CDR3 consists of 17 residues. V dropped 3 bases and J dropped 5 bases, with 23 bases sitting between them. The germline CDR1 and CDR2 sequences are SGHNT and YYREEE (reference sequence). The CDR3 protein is CASSSGRWGWGLETQYF. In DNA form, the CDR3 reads TGTGCCAGCAGCTCTGGCCGATGGGGGTGGGGTTTGGAGACCCAGTACTTC. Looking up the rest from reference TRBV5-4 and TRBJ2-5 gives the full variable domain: ETGVTQSPTHLIKTRGQQVTLRCSSQSGHNTVSWYQQALGQGPQFIFQYYREEENGRGNFPPRFSGLQFPNYSSELNVNALELDDSALYLCASSSGRWGWGLETQYFGPGTRLLVL.

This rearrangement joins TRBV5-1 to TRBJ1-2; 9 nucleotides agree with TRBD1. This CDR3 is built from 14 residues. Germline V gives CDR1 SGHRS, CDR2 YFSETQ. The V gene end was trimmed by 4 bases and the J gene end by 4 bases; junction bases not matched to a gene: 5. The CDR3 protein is CASSRGQGFYGYTF. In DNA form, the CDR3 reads TGCGCCAGCAGCAGGGGACAGGGATTCTATGGCTACACCTTC.

The CDR3 sequence: CASSEGGGQPQHF. The CDR3 DNA is TGTGCCAGCAGTGAGGGAGGGGGCCAGCCCCAGCATTTT. The chain joins TRBV6-4 to TRBJ1-5; 7 bases are shared with TRBD1. Germline V gene lookup returns CDR1 MRHNA and CDR2 SNTAGT. The junction had 3 bases not matched to a gene; V was cut back by 3 bases and J by 7 bases. CDR3 length: 13 amino acids.